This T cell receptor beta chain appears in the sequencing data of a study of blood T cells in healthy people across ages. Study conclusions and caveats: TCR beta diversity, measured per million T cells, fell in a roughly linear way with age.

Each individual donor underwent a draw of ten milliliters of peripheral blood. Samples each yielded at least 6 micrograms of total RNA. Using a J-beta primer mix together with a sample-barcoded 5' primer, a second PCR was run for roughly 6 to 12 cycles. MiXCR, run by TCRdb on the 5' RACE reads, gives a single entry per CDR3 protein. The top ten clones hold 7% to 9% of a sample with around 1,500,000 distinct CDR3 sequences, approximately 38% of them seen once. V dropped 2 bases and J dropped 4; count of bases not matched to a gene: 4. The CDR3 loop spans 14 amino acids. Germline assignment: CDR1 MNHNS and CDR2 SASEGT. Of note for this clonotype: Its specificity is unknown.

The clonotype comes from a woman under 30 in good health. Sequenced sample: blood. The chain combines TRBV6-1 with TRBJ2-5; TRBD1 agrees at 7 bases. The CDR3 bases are TGTGCCAGCAGTGAATTAGGGGGCCGAGAGACCCAGTACTTC. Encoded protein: CASSELGGRETQYF.